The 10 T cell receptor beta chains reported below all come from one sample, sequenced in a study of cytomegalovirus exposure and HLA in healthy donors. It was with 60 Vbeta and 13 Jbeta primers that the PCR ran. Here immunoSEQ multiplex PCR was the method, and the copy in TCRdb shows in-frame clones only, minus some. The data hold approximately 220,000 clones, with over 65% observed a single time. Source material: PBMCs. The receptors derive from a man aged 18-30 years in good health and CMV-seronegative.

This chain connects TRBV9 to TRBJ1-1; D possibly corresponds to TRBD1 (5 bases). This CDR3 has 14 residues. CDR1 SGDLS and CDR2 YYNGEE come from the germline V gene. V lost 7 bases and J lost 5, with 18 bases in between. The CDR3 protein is CASGQGGRVTEAFF. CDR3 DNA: TGTGCCAGCGGGCAGGGAGGTAGGGTTACTGAAGCTTTCTTT.

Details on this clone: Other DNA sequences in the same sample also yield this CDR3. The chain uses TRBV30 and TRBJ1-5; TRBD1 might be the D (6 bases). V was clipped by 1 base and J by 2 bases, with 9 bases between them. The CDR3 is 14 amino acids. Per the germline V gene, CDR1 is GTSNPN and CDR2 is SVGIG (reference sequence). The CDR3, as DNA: TGTGCCTGGAGTGGGGGGCCTGGCAATCAGCCCCAGCATTTT. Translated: CAWSGGPGNQPQHF.

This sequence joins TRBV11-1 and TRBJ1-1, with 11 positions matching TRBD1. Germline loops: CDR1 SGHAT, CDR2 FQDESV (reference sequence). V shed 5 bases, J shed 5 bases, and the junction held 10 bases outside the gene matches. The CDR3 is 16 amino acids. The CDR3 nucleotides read TGTGCCAGCAGCCGACCGGGACAGGGGGTTTTAACTGAAGCTTTCTTT. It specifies CASSRPGQGVLTEAFF.

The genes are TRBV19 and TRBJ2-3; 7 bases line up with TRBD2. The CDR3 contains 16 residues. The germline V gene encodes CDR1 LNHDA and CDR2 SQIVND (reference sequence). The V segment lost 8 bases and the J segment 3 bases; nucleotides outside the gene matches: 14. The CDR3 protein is CASLIRASGRTDTQYF. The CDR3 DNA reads TGTGCCAGTCTCATACGGGCTAGCGGAAGGACAGATACGCAGTATTTT.

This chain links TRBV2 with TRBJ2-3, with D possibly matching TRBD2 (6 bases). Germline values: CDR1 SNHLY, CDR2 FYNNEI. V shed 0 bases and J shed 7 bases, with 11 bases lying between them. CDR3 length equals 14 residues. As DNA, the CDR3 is TGTGCCAGCAGTGAAGCTAGCGGTACATATACGCAGTATTTT. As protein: CASSEASGTYTQYF.

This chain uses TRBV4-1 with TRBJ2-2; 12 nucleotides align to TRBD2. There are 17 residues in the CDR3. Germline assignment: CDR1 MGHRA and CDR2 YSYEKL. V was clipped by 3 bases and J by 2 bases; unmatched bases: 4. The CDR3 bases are TGCGCCAGCAGCCACGTGACTAGCGGGAGAAACACCGGGGAGCTGTTTTTT. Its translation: CASSHVTSGRNTGELFF.

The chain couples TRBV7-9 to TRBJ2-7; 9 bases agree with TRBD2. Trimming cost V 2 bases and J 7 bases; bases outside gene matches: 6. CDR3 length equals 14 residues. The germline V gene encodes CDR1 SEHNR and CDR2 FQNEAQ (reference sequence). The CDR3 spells CASSLPTSGGEQYF. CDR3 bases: TGTGCCAGCAGCTTACCGACTAGCGGAGGTGAGCAGTACTTC.

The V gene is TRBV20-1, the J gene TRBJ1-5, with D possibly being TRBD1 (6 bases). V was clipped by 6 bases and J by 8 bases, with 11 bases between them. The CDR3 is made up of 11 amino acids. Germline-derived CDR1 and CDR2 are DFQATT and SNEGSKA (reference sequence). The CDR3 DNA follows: TGCAGTGCAGAGCAGGGGAAGCCCCAGCATTTT. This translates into CSAEQGKPQHF.

In DNA, the CDR3 is TGCACCAGCAGCCAAGGTTTGGCAGGCTCGTCTGGCTACACCTTC. Translating it yields CTSSQGLAGSSGYTF. The chain uses TRBV1 and TRBJ1-2; the table's D call TRBD1 went unverified against the DNA. TRBV1 is described as a pseudogene. This CDR3 is 15 amino acids long.

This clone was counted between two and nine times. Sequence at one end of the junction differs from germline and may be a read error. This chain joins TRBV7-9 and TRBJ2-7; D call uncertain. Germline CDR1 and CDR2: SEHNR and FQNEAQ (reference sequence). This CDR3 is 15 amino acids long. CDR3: CSSSLVPGRVHEQYF. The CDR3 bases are TGTTCCAGCAGCTTGGTTCCAGGTAGAGTCCACGAGCAGTACTTC. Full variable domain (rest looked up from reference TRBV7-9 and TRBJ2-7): DTGVSQNPRHKITKRGQNVTFRCDPISEHNRLYWYRQTLGQGPEFLTYFQNEAQLEKSRLLSDRFSAERPKGSFSTLEIQRTEQGDSAMYLCSSSLVPGRVHEQYFGPGTRLTVT.